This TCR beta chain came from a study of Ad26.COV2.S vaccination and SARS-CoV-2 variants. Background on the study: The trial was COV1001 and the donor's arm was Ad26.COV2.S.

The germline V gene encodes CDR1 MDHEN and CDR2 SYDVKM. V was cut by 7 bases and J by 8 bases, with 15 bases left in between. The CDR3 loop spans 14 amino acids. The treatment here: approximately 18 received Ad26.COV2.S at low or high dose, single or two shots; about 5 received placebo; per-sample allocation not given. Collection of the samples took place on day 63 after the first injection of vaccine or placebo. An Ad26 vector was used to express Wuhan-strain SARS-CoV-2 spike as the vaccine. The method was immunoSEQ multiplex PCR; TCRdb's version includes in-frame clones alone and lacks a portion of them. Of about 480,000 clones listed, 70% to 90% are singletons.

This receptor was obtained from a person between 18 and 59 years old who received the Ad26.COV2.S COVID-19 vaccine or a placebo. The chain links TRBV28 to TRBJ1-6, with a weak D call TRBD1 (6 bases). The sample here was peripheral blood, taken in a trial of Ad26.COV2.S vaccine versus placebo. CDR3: CASIEAGVDSPLHF. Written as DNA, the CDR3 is TGTGCCAGCATTGAGGCAGGGGTCGATTCACCCCTCCACTTT.